The present entry profiles one T cell receptor (beta chain) with its context. Germline CDR1 reads SGHAT; CDR2 reads FQNNGV. The CDR3 runs 13 residues. V lost 5 bases, J lost 7 bases, and 14 bases lay in between. The record originates from a study of blood T cell repertoires in COVID-19. Clones were read by immunoSEQ multiplex PCR, and TCRdb kept only the in-frame ones, dropping some. The sample has about 160,000 clones, about four fifths seen once. This receptor was obtained from an older man who had recovered from COVID-19. This chain links TRBV11-2 with TRBJ1-2, with D possibly TRBD1 on 5 matching bases. Sequencing used peripheral blood. The CDR3 bases are TGTGCCAGCAGCCCAGTGGGGCCAGGTGGCTACACCTTC. Protein: CASSPVGPGGYTF.